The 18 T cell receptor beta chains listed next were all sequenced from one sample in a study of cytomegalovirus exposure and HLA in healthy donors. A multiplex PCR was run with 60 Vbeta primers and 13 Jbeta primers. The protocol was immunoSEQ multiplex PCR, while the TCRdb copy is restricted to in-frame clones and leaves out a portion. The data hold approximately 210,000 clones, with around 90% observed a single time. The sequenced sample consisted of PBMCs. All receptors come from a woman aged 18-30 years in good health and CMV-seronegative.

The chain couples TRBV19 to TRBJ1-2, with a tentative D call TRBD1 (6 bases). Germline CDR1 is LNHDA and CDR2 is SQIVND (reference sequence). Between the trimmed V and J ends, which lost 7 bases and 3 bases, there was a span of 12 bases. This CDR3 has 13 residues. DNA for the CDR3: TGTGCCAGTAAGGCACAGGGTGACTATGGCTACACCTTC. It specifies CASKAQGDYGYTF.

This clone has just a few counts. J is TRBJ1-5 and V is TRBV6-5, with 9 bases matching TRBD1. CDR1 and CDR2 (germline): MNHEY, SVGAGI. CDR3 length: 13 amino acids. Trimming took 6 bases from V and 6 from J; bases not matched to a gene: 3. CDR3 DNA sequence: TGTGCCAGCAGGGGACAGGGTGGTCAGCCCCAGCATTTT. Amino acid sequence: CASRGQGGQPQHF.

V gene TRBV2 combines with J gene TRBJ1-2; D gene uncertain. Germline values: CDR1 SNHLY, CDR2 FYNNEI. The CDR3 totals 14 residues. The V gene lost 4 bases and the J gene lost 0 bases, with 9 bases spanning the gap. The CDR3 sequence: CASSADISNYGYTF. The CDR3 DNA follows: TGTGCCAGCAGTGCAGACATCTCTAACTATGGCTACACCTTC.

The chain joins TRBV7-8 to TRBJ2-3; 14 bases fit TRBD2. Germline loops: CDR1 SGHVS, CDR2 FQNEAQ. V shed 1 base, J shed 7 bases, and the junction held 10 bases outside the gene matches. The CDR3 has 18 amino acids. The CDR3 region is CASSLGARLAGGLNTQYF. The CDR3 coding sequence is TGTGCCAGCAGCTTAGGGGCTAGACTAGCGGGGGGGCTAAATACGCAGTATTTT.

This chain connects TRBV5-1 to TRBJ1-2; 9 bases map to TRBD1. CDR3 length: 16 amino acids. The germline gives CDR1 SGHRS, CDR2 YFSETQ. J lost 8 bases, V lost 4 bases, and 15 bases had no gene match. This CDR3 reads CASSGTGTGIKGGYTF. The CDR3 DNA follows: TGCGCCAGCAGCGGAACCGGGACAGGGATTAAGGGAGGCTACACCTTC. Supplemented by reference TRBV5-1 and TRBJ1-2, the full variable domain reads KAGVTQTPRYLIKTRGQQVTLSCSPISGHRSVSWYQQTPGQGLQFLFEYFSETQRNKGNFPGRFSGRQFSNSRSEMNVSTLELGDSALYLCASSGTGTGIKGGYTFGSGTRLTVV.

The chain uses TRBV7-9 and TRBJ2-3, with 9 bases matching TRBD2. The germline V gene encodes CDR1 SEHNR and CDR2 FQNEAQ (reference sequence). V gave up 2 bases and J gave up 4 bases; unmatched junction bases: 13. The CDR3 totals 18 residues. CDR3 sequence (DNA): TGTGCCAGCAGCTTAAGGGGGGCTAGCGGGATCCATCCAGATACGCAGTATTTT. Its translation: CASSLRGASGIHPDTQYF.

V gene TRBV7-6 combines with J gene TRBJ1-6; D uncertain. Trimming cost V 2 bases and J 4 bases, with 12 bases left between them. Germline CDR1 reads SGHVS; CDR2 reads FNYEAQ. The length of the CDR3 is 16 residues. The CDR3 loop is CASSLITRRYNSPLHF. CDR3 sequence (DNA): TGTGCCAGCAGCTTAATCACTCGGCGGTATAATTCACCCCTCCACTTT.

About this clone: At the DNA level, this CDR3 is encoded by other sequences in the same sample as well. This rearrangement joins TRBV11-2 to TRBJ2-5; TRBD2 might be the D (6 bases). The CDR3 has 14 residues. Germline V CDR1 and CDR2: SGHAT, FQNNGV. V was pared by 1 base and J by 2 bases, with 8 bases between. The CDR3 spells CASSLGAGQETQYF. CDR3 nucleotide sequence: TGTGCCAGCAGCTTAGGTGCGGGGCAAGAGACCCAGTACTTC.

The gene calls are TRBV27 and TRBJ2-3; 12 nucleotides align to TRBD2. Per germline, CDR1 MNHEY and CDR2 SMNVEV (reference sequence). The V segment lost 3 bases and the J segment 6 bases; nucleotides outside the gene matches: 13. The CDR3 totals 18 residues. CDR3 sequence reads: CASSFFRTSGIHEDTQYF. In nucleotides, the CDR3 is TGTGCCAGCAGTTTCTTCAGGACTAGCGGGATTCACGAGGATACGCAGTATTTT.

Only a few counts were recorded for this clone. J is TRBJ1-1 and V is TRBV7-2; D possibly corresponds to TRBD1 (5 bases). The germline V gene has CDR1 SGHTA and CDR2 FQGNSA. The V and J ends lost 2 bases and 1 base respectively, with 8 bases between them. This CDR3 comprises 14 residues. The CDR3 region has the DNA TGTGCCAGCAGCTTATTTAGGGGGAACACTGAAGCTTTCTTT. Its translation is CASSLFRGNTEAFF.

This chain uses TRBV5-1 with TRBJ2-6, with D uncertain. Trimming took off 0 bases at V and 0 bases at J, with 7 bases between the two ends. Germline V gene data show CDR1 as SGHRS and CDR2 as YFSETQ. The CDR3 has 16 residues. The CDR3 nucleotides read TGCGCCAGCAGCTTGGCCCTAAGCTCTGGGGCCAACGTCCTGACTTTC. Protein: CASSLALSSGANVLTF.

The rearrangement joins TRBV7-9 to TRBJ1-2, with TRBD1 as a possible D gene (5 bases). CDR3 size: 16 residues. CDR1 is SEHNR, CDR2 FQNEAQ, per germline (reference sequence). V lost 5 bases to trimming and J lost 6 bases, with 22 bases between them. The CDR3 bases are TGTGCCAGCAGCCCATGGCAGGGCAGGAGGGCAGATGGCTACACCTTC. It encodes CASSPWQGRRADGYTF.

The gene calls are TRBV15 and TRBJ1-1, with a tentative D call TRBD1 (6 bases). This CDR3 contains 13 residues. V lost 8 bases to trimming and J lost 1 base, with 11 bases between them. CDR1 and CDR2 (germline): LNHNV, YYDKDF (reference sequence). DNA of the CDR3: TGTGCCACCGGGGTGACAGGGAACACTGAAGCTTTCTTT. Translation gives CATGVTGNTEAFF.

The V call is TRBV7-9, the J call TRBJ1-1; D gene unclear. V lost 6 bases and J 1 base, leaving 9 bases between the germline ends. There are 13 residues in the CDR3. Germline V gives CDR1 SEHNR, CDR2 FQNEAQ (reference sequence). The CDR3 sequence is CASSKEENTEAFF. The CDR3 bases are TGTGCCAGCAGTAAAGAGGAGAACACTGAAGCTTTCTTT.

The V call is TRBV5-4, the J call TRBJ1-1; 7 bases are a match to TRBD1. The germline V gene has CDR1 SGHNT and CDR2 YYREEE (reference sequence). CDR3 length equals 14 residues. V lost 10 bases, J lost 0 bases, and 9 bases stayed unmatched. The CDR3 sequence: CAGQWDRLNTEAFF. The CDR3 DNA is TGTGCCGGTCAATGGGACAGATTGAACACTGAAGCTTTCTTT.

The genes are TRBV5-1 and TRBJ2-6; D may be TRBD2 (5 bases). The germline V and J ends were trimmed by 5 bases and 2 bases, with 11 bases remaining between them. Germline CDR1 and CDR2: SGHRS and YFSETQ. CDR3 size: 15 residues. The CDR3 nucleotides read TGCGCCAGCAGGTATGAGAGGGCTGGGGCCAACGTCCTGACTTTC. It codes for CASRYERAGANVLTF. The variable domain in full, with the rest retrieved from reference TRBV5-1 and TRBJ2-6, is KAGVTQTPRYLIKTRGQQVTLSCSPISGHRSVSWYQQTPGQGLQFLFEYFSETQRNKGNFPGRFSGRQFSNSRSEMNVSTLELGDSALYLCASRYERAGANVLTFGAGSRLTVL.

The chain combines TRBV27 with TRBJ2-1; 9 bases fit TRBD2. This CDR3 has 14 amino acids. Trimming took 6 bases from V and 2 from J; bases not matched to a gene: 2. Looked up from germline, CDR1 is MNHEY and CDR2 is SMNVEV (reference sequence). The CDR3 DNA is TGTGCCAGCAGCCGGACTAGCGCCTACAATGAGCAGTTCTTC. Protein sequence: CASSRTSAYNEQFF.

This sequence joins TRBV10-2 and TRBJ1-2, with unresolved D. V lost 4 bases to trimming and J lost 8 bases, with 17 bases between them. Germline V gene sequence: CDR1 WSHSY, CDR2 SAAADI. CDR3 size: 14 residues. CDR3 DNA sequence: TGCGCCAGCAGTGGGGTCCGGGAGACGGCCGGCTACACCTTC. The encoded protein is CASSGVRETAGYTF.